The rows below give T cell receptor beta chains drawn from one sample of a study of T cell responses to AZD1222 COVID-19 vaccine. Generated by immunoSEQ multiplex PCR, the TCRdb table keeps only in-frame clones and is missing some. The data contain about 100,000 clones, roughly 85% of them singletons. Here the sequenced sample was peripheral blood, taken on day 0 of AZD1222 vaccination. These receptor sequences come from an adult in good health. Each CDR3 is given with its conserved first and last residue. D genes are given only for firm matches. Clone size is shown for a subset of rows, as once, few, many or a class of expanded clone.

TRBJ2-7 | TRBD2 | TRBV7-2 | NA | CASSLFLAGGREQYF | TGTGCCAGCAGCTTATTCCTAGCGGGGGGGCGCGAGCAGTACTTC
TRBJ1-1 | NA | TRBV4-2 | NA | CASSQRLDRRYEAFF | TGTGCCAGCAGCCAACGGTTGGATCGGAGGTATGAGGCTTTCTTT
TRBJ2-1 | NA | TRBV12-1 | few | CASSTQGWQFF | TGTGCCAGCAGCACGCAGGGGTGGCAGTTCTTC
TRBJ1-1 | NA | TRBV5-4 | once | CASSWGQLNTEAFF | TGTGCCAGCAGCTGGGGACAACTGAACACTGAAGCTTTCTTT
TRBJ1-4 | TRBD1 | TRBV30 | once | CAWSSLPGQLNEKLFF | TGTGCCTGGAGCTCCCTACCGGGACAGCTAAATGAAAAACTGTTTTTT
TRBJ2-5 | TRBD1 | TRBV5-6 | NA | CASSLGQGQAETQYF | TGTGCCAGCAGCTTGGGACAGGGGCAAGCAGAGACCCAGTACTTC
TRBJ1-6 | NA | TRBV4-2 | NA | CASSQEHSRSPLHF | TGTGCCAGCAGCCAAGAACACAGTAGGTCACCCCTCCACTTT
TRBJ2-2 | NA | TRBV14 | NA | CASSQVSGGPANTGELFF | TGTGCCAGCAGCCAAGTATCCGGGGGACCCGCGAACACCGGGGAGCTGTTTTTT
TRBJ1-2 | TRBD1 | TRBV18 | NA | CASSPRQGSDGYTF | TGTGCCAGCTCACCCCGACAGGGGTCAGATGGCTACACCTTC
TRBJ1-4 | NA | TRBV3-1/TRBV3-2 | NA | CASSQDQGGVKEKLFF | TGTGCCAGCAGCCAAGACCAAGGAGGGGTCAAGGAAAAACTGTTTTTT
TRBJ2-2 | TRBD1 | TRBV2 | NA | CASSVGTGASTGELFF | TGTGCCAGCAGTGTAGGGACAGGGGCATCCACCGGGGAGCTGTTTTTT
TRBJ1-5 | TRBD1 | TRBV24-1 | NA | CATSEGTGNNQPQHF | TGTGCCACCAGTGAGGGGACAGGGAACAATCAGCCCCAGCATTTT
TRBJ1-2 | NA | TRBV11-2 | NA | CASSFLGGYTF | TGTGCCAGCAGCTTTCTCGGTGGCTACACCTTC
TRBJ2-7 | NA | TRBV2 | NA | CASSEVRYEQYF | TGTGCCAGCAGTGAAGTTAGGTACGAGCAGTACTTC
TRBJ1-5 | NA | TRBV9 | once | CASSPEGTGNQPQHF | TGTGCCAGCAGCCCCGAAGGTACTGGCAATCAGCCCCAGCATTTT
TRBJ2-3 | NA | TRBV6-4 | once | CASSEGRTPSTDTQYF | TGTGCCAGCAGTGAAGGTCGGACGCCTAGCACAGATACGCAGTATTTT
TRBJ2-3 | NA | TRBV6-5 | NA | CASSIGRTDTQYF | TGTGCCAGCAGTATAGGGCGCACAGATACGCAGTATTTT
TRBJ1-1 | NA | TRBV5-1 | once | CASSLGGRINTEAFF | TGTGCCAGCAGCTTGGGCGGGAGGATCAACACTGAAGCTTTCTTT
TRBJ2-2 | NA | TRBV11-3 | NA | CASSGGGVNTGELFF | TGTGCCAGCAGCGGAGGAGGAGTGAACACCGGGGAGCTGTTTTTT
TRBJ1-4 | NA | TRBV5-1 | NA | CASSLGGQGEKLFF | TGCGCCAGCAGCTTGGGGGGGCAAGGGGAAAAACTGTTTTTT
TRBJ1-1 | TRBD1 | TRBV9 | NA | CASSLSDRGTEAFF | TGTGCCAGCAGCTTATCGGACAGGGGGACTGAAGCTTTCTTT
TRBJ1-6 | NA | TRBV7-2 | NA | CASRPTRGNSPLHF | TGTGCCAGCAGGCCGACAAGGGGCAATTCACCCCTCCACTTT
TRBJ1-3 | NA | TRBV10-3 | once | CAISERESIYF | TGTGCCATCAGTGAACGGGAGTCCATATATTTT
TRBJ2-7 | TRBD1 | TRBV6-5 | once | CASRKTGQASYEQYF | TGTGCCAGCAGGAAGACGGGACAGGCTTCCTACGAGCAGTACTTC
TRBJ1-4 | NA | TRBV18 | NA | CASWKGLNEKLFF | TGTGCCAGCTGGAAGGGACTTAATGAAAAACTGTTTTTT
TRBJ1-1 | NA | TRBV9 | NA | CASSAVSGSYTEAFF | TGTGCCAGCAGCGCCGTTTCGGGTTCTTACACTGAAGCTTTCTTT
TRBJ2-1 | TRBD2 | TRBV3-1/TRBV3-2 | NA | CASSHEREAYNEQFF | TGTGCCAGCAGCCACGAGCGGGAAGCCTACAATGAGCAGTTCTTC
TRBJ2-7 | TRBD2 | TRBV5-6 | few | CASSPGASGYEQYF | TGTGCCAGCAGCCCCGGGGCTAGCGGCTACGAGCAGTACTTC
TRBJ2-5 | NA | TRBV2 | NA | CASNPQYF | TGTGCCAGCAACCCCCAGTACTTC
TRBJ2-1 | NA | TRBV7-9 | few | CASSLLRGSYNEQFF | TGTGCCAGCAGCCTCCTCAGGGGTAGCTACAATGAGCAGTTCTTC
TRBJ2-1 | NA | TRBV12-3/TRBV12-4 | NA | CASSLNHRDKGFF | TGTGCCAGCAGTCTGAATCACCGGGACAAGGGATTCTTC
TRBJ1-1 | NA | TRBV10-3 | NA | CAISEVEGTEAFF | TGTGCCATCAGTGAAGTGGAGGGAACTGAAGCTTTCTTT
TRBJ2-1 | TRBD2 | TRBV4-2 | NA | CASSQKVGLAGVLISYNEQFF | TGTGCCAGCAGCCAAAAAGTGGGACTAGCGGGAGTATTGATCTCCTACAATGAGCAGTTCTTC
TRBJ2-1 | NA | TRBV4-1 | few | CASSPQRRASSYNEQFF | TGCGCCAGCAGCCCTCAGCGGCGGGCCAGCTCCTACAATGAGCAGTTCTTC
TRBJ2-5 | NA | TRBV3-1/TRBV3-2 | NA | CASSLTQETQYF | TGTGCCAGCAGTCTTACCCAAGAGACCCAGTACTTC
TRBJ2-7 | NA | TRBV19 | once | CASSTSRYEQYF | TGTGCCAGTAGTACTTCGCGCTACGAGCAGTACTTC
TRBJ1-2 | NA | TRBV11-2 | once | CASSPDGSGHGYTF | TGTGCCAGCAGCCCAGACGGATCAGGGCACGGCTACACCTTC
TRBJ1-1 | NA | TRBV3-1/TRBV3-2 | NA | CASSQAPGRNTEAFF | TGTGCCAGCAGCCAAGCGCCAGGAAGGAACACTGAAGCTTTCTTT
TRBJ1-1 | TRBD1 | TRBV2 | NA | CASSEPRGPNEAFF | TGTGCCAGCAGTGAACCCAGGGGGCCTAATGAAGCTTTCTTT
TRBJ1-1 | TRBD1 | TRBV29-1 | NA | CSVFVPGQGSGTEAFF | TGCAGCGTCTTCGTCCCGGGACAGGGTTCGGGCACTGAAGCTTTCTTT
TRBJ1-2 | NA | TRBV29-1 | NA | CSVVGPHSTKGYGYTF | TGCAGCGTTGTTGGTCCCCACAGTACTAAAGGCTATGGCTACACCTTC
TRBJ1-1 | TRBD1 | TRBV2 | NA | CASSRTGTANTEAFF | TGTGCCAGCAGCCGAACCGGGACAGCGAACACTGAAGCTTTCTTT
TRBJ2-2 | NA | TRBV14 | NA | CASSRRGGITGELFF | TGTGCCAGCAGCCGTCGAGGGGGTATCACCGGGGAGCTGTTTTTT
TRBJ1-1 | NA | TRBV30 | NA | CAWDLGGTEAFF | TGTGCCTGGGATCTGGGGGGCACTGAAGCTTTCTTT
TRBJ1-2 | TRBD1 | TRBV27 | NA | CASGDRLGYGYTF | TGTGCCAGCGGGGACAGGCTAGGGTATGGCTACACCTTC
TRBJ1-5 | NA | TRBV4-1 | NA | CASSQERGSNQPQHF | TGCGCCAGCAGCCAAGAACGGGGAAGCAATCAGCCCCAGCATTTT
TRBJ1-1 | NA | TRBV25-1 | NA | CASAQGHTEAFF | TGTGCCAGCGCACAGGGTCACACTGAAGCTTTCTTT
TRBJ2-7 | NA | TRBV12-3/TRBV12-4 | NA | CASSVSSYEQYF | TGTGCCAGCAGCGTTAGCTCCTACGAGCAGTACTTC
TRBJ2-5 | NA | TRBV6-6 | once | CASIHEGTSKTQYF | TGTGCCAGCATCCACGAGGGGACCTCAAAGACCCAGTACTTC
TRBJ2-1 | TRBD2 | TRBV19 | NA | CASSIRRGGQDEQFF | TGTGCCAGTAGTATCCGGCGGGGGGGCCAAGATGAGCAGTTCTTC
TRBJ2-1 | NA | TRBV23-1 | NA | CASSQMGPIRRNEQFF | TGCGCCAGCAGTCAAATGGGGCCTATTCGGAGGAATGAGCAGTTCTTC
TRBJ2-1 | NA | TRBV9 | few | CASSVVLGGEQFF | TGTGCCAGCAGCGTAGTACTAGGGGGTGAGCAGTTCTTC
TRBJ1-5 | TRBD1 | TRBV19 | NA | CASSTGTGTSLPQPQHF | TGTGCCAGTAGTACCGGGACAGGGACTTCCCTACCTCAGCCCCAGCATTTT
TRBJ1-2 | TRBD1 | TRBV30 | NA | CAWTDREMGYTF | TGTGCCTGGACTGACAGGGAGATGGGCTACACCTTC
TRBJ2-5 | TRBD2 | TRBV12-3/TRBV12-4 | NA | CASRGEETQYF | TGTGCCAGCCGGGGGGAAGAGACCCAGTACTTC